This entry lists 8 T cell receptor beta chains sequenced from one sample in a study of PD-1 blockade in classical Hodgkin lymphoma. Time point denoted: cycle 4 day 1 (C4D1), after 5 to 7 weeks of nivolumab. In every patient, relapse followed autologous stem cell transplantation, while exposure to brentuximab vedotin differed. Sequenced by immunoSEQ multiplex PCR; TCRdb stores in-frame clones only, minus some. The table has roughly 52,000 clones, 86% seen once. This specimen was peripheral blood mononuclear cells (PBMCs), taken before the fourth cycle of nivolumab. The receptors were gathered from a human donor with classical Hodgkin lymphoma.

V usage is TRBV27 and J usage is TRBJ2-1; D is tentatively TRBD1 or TRBD2 (6 bases each). The CDR3 extends over 14 amino acids. V shed 7 bases and J shed 8 bases, with 18 bases lying between them. Germline V lookup: CDR1 MNHEY, CDR2 SMNVEV (reference sequence). DNA of the CDR3: TGTGCCAGCACATGGGGGGCAGGGGCGTATGAGCAGTTCTTC. Translating gives CASTWGAGAYEQFF.

The CDR3 DNA sequence: TGTGCCAGCAGTCCGGGACAGGGGGCTAATATCAGGCAGCCCCAGCATTTT. This gives the protein CASSPGQGANIRQPQHF. The rearrangement joins TRBV27 to TRBJ1-5, with 12 bases aligning to TRBD1. The CDR3 sequence is 17 residues long. Germline V gene sequence: CDR1 MNHEY, CDR2 SMNVEV (reference sequence). V lost 5 bases to trimming and J lost 7 bases; unmatched junction nucleotides: 12.

The chain joins TRBV6-5 to TRBJ2-3; D possibly corresponds to TRBD2 (6 bases). V was pared by 2 bases and J by 4 bases, with 16 bases between. Germline lookup yields CDR1 MNHEY and CDR2 SVGAGI. CDR3 length equals 16 residues. CDR3 DNA: TGTGCCAGCAGTTACCACGGAGCCCCGGGGGCAGATACGCAGTATTTT. Translation gives CASSYHGAPGADTQYF.

V is TRBV27 and J is TRBJ1-5; no reliable D call. With 9 bases removed from V and 1 base from J, the gap between germline ends came to 16 bases. Germline values: CDR1 MNHEY, CDR2 SMNVEV (reference sequence). The CDR3 runs 15 residues. The CDR3 region has the DNA TGTGCCAGTTCGTTGGGCTTGGGCAGCAATCAGCCCCAGCATTTT. Translating it yields CASSLGLGSNQPQHF.

The chain is built from TRBV28 and TRBJ2-2; D is possibly TRBD1 (6 bases). Germline assignment: CDR1 MDHEN and CDR2 SYDVKM. Deletions cut 7 bases from V and 5 bases from J, with 17 bases between. The CDR3 is 15 residues long. The CDR3 protein is CASIPRGRGTGELFF. As DNA, the CDR3 is TGTGCCAGCATCCCGAGGGGAAGGGGGACCGGGGAGCTGTTTTTT.

V and J are TRBV27 and TRBJ2-5; 16 bases map to TRBD2. The J segment lost 5 bases and the V segment lost 6 bases, leaving 9 bases of the junction unmatched. Germline V CDR1 and CDR2: MNHEY, SMNVEV (reference sequence). CDR3 size: 17 residues. The CDR3 nucleotides are TGTGCCAGCAGCCCGGGACTAGCGGGGGGGCTAAGGGAGACCCAGTACTTC. Protein product: CASSPGLAGGLRETQYF.

The chain recombines TRBV10-3 with TRBJ2-1; D is unresolved. Germline CDR1 is ENHRY and CDR2 is SYGVKD. V lost 2 bases to trimming and J lost 9 bases, with 8 bases between them. This CDR3 region has 12 residues. CDR3 protein: CAISEIRGEQFF. CDR3 bases: TGTGCCATCAGTGAGATACGCGGTGAGCAGTTCTTC.

The J gene is TRBJ2-3, the V gene TRBV5-6; D may be TRBD2 (5 bases). Deletions cut 0 bases from V and 1 base from J, with 15 bases between. The germline V gene has CDR1 SGHDT and CDR2 YYEEEE. This CDR3 region has 17 residues. The CDR3 DNA sequence: TGTGCCAGCAGCTTGGCTGGGGAGCTTGTGGGCACAGATACGCAGTATTTT. Translating it yields CASSLAGELVGTDTQYF.